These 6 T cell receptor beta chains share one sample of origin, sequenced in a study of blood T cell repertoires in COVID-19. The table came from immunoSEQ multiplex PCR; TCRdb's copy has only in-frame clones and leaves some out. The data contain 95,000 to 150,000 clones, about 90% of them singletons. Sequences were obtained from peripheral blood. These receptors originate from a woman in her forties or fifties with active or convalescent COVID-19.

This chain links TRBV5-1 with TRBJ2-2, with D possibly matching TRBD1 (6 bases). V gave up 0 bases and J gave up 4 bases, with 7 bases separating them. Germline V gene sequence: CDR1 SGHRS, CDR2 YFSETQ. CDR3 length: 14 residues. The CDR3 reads CASSLGQATGELFF. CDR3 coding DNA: TGCGCCAGCAGCTTGGGACAGGCCACCGGGGAGCTGTTTTTT. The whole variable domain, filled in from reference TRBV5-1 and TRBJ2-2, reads KAGVTQTPRYLIKTRGQQVTLSCSPISGHRSVSWYQQTPGQGLQFLFEYFSETQRNKGNFPGRFSGRQFSNSRSEMNVSTLELGDSALYLCASSLGQATGELFFGEGSRLTVL.

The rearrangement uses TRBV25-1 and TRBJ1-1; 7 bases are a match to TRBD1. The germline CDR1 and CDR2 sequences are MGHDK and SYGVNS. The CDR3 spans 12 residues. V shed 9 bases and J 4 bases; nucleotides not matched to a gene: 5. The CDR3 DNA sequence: TGTGCCAGTAGACAGGGAAGCACTGAAGCTTTCTTT. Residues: CASRQGSTEAFF.

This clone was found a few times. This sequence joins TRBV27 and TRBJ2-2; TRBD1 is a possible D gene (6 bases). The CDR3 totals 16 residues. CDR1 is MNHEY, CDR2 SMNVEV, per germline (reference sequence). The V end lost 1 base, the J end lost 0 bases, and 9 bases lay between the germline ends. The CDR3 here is CASSLFTGPNTGELFF. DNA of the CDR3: TGTGCCAGCAGTTTATTTACAGGGCCGAACACCGGGGAGCTGTTTTTT.

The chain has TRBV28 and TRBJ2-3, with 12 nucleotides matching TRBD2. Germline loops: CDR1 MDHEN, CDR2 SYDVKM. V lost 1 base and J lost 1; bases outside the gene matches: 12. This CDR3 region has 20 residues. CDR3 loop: CASSLSLVGGLAGRTDTQYF. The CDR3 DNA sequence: TGTGCCAGCAGTTTATCGTTAGTCGGGGGACTAGCGGGTCGCACAGATACGCAGTATTTT.

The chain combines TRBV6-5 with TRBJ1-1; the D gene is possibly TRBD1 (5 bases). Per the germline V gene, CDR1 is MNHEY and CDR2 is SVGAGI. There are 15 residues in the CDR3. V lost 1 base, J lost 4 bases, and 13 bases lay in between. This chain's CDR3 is CASSYYGGRVTEAFF. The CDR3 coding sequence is TGTGCCAGCAGTTACTACGGGGGAAGAGTCACTGAAGCTTTCTTT.

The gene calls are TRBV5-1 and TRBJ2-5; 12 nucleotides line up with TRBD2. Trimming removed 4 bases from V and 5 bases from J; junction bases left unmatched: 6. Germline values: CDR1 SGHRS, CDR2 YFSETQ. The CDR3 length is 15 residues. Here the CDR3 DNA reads TGCGCCAGCAGCCAGACTAGCGGGAGCGCGGAGACCCAGTACTTC. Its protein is CASSQTSGSAETQYF. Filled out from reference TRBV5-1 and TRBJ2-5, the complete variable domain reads KAGVTQTPRYLIKTRGQQVTLSCSPISGHRSVSWYQQTPGQGLQFLFEYFSETQRNKGNFPGRFSGRQFSNSRSEMNVSTLELGDSALYLCASSQTSGSAETQYFGPGTRLLVL.